The entry below describes one T cell receptor (beta chain). The antigen remains unidentified. This sample is part of a study of shared clonotypes between healthy human individuals. The study, taken as a whole, reports: Donor scarcity curtailed the genetic and exposure-history diversity represented herein.

Per the study methods: Owing to the provision of junction-only sequences devoid of quality scores by immunoSEQ, filtering differed. The assay was immunoSEQ multiplex PCR, and TCRdb's table has in-frame clones only and misses some. From that table come the V and J calls and clone size; the DNA was used to work out D and trimming. Of roughly 600,000 clones in the sample, roughly 98% were seen once. This CDR3 contains 17 residues. The junction had 14 bases not matched to a gene; V was cut back by 0 bases and J by 5 bases. Germline CDR1 SGHDT, CDR2 YYEEEE. Positive CCR7 selection of CD45RO-negative cells yielded the naive CD8 cells, and terminally differentiated effector memory CD45RA+ cells were excluded.

The sequence was obtained from a man aged 25-40 years in good health. The specimen sequenced was naive CD8+ T cells sorted from blood. The gene calls are TRBV5-6 and TRBJ2-7; 7 bases match TRBD1. Written as DNA, the CDR3 is TGTGCCAGCAGCTTGGGGGGACAGCCTTCTTTACTACACGAGCAGTACTTC. Amino acids: CASSLGGQPSLLHEQYF.